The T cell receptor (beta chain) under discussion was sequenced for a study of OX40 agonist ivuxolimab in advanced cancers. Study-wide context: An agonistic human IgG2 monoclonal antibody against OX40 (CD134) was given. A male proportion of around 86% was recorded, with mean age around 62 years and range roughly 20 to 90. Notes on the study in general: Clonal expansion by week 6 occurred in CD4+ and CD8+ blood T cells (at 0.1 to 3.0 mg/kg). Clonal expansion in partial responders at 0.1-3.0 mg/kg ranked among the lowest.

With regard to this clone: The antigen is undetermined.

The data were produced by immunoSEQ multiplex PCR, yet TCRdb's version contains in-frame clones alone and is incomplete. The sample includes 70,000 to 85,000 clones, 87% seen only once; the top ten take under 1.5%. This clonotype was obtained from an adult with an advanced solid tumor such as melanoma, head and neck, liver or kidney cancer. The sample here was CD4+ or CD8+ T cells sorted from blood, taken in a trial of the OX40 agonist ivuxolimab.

The CDR3 nucleotides are TGTGCCAGCAGTGGCCAGGGGGTCTCTGGAAACACCATATATTTT. Translation: CASSGQGVSGNTIYF. The chain employs TRBV6-5 and TRBJ1-3; 7 bases align to TRBD1. The CDR3 totals 15 residues. V shed 5 bases, J shed 0 bases, and the junction held 4 bases outside the gene matches. The germline CDR1 and CDR2 sequences are MNHEY and SVGAGI.